Listed here are 23 T cell receptor beta chains from one sample, sequenced in a study of shared clonotypes between healthy human individuals. Measured with immunoSEQ multiplex PCR; TCRdb has only the in-frame clones, and not every one. The table includes approximately 2.3 million clones, more than 80% detected once. The sample comprised naive CD4+ T cells from PBMCs. The subset was: CD45RA+ positively selected. These TCRs come from a man aged 18 to 29 in good health. Some clones in this sample may be carry-over from other donors' samples.

Note on this clone: The sample carries other DNA sequences with the same CDR3. V is TRBV5-1 and J is TRBJ2-1; 12 nucleotides line up with TRBD2. The CDR3 runs to 16 residues. Germline V gene sequence: CDR1 SGHRS, CDR2 YFSETQ. After removal of 4 bases from V and 2 bases from J, the junction contained 4 bases not matched to a gene. CDR3: CASSLAGGPTYNEQFF. CDR3 nucleotide sequence: TGCGCCAGCAGCCTAGCGGGAGGGCCGACCTACAATGAGCAGTTCTTC.

This chain joins TRBV29-1 and TRBJ1-1; the D is unclear. Germline loops: CDR1 SQVTM, CDR2 ANQGSEA. The CDR3 runs to 13 residues. Trimming removed 7 bases at V and 3 bases at J, with 15 bases between. The CDR3 nucleotides read TGCAGCGCCTTATGGGTGGAGCACACTGAAGCTTTCTTT. This codes for CSALWVEHTEAFF.

This clone was observed a handful of times. The V gene is TRBV10-3, the J gene TRBJ1-1, with a weak D call TRBD1 (5 bases). Trimming cost V 2 bases and J 4 bases, with 17 bases left between them. Germline values: CDR1 ENHRY, CDR2 SYGVKD. The CDR3 runs 16 residues. The DNA of the CDR3 is TGTGCCATCAGTGAGAGGTATTCGGGGGGAGGCACTGAAGCTTTCTTT. Its translation is CAISERYSGGGTEAFF.

The chain is built from TRBV6-5 and TRBJ2-7; perhaps TRBD2 as D (5 bases). Trimming left V 5 bases short and J 2 bases short, with 16 bases between. This CDR3 region has 15 residues. Germline V gives CDR1 MNHEY, CDR2 SVGAGI. The CDR3 here is CASSVTPTTTYEQYF. CDR3 coding DNA: TGTGCCAGCAGTGTAACACCGACTACTACCTACGAGCAGTACTTC.

This clone was seen only once. DNA for the CDR3: TGTGCCATCAGTGAGAATGGGGGCGGCCCGGGGGAGCAGTACTTC. It encodes CAISENGGGPGEQYF. The chain combines TRBV10-3 with TRBJ2-7; D possibly corresponds to TRBD1 (6 bases). CDR1 and CDR2 (germline): ENHRY, SYGVKD. V lost 2 bases and J lost 7, with 18 bases in between. CDR3 size: 15 residues.

CDR3 sequence reads: CASSLTSGSGVDTQYF. CDR3 in DNA: TGCGCCAGCAGCTTGACTAGCGGGAGTGGGGTAGATACGCAGTATTTT. This rearrangement joins TRBV5-1 to TRBJ2-3; 11 bases are shared with TRBD2. CDR1 and CDR2 from the germline V gene are SGHRS and YFSETQ. With 1 base clipped from V and 5 bases from J, the junction kept 6 bases outside the gene matches. The CDR3 is 16 amino acids. Filled out from reference TRBV5-1 and TRBJ2-3, the complete variable domain reads KAGVTQTPRYLIKTRGQQVTLSCSPISGHRSVSWYQQTPGQGLQFLFEYFSETQRNKGNFPGRFSGRQFSNSRSEMNVSTLELGDSALYLCASSLTSGSGVDTQYFGPGTRLTVL.

The chain recombines TRBV19 with TRBJ1-5; D is unresolved. The CDR3 spans 15 residues. The V end was cut by 2 bases, the J end by 4 bases, with 12 bases between. In germline, CDR1 is LNHDA, CDR2 SQIVND (reference sequence). The CDR3 sequence: CASSIMASKNQPQHF. In DNA form, the CDR3 reads TGTGCCAGTAGTATAATGGCGAGCAAGAATCAGCCCCAGCATTTT. Together with reference TRBV19 and TRBJ1-5, the CDR3 gives the full variable domain: DGGITQSPKYLFRKEGQNVTLSCEQNLNHDAMYWYRQDPGQGLRLIYYSQIVNDFQKGDIAEGYSVSREKKESFPLTVTSAQKNPTAFYLCASSIMASKNQPQHFGDGTRLSIL.

The gene calls are TRBV5-1 and TRBJ2-7; 11 positions agree with TRBD2. V lost 2 bases, J lost 4 bases, and 2 bases stayed unmatched. The CDR3 is made up of 14 amino acids. Germline values: CDR1 SGHRS, CDR2 YFSETQ. The CDR3 region is CASSFLAGGYEQYF. Written as DNA, the CDR3 is TGCGCCAGCAGCTTCCTAGCGGGAGGTTACGAGCAGTACTTC.

The chain joins TRBV5-1 to TRBJ2-2; TRBD2 is a possible D gene (5 bases). Germline V gene sequence: CDR1 SGHRS, CDR2 YFSETQ. The CDR3 covers 16 residues. V was trimmed by 0 bases and J by 5 bases, leaving 14 bases between them. The CDR3 loop reads CASSLGVSSGTGELFF. The CDR3 bases are TGCGCCAGCAGCTTGGGGGTGTCATCGGGGACCGGGGAGCTGTTTTTT.

The chain employs TRBV28 and TRBJ1-4; D is unresolved. The V and J ends lost 6 bases and 8 bases respectively, with 19 bases between them. In germline, CDR1 is MDHEN, CDR2 SYDVKM. The CDR3 runs 15 residues. The CDR3 region is CASSLGRKKGEKLFF. The CDR3 nucleotides are TGTGCCAGCAGCCTCGGACGAAAAAAGGGAGAAAAACTGTTTTTT.

V gene TRBV30 combines with J gene TRBJ2-5; 9 bases line up with TRBD1. The assigned J gene may be wrong: the sequence end matches TRBJ2-7 better. Germline loops: CDR1 GTSNPN, CDR2 SVGIG (reference sequence). This CDR3 has 15 residues. For the CDR3, the DNA is TGTGCCTGGAGTGTTCCGGGACAGGGTTATTACGAGCAGTACTTC. This gives the protein CAWSVPGQGYYEQYF.

This clone has just one count. V usage is TRBV7-2 and J usage is TRBJ1-2; perhaps TRBD1 as D (5 bases). The CDR3 runs to 14 residues. The germline V and J ends were trimmed by 2 bases and 5 bases, with 12 bases remaining between them. Per the germline V gene, CDR1 is SGHTA and CDR2 is FQGNSA. CDR3 DNA: TGTGCCAGCAGCTTATCAGGGACGGGTTATGGCTACACCTTC. Its translation: CASSLSGTGYGYTF.

This rearrangement joins TRBV15 to TRBJ2-3, with 12 bases fitting TRBD2. Germline loops: CDR1 LNHNV, CDR2 YYDKDF (reference sequence). The V segment lost 3 bases and the J segment 2 bases; nucleotides outside the gene matches: 9. The CDR3 is 18 amino acids. In DNA form, the CDR3 reads TGTGCCACCAGCAGCGAGCTTGGACTAGCGGGGAACACAGATACGCAGTATTTT. Its protein is CATSSELGLAGNTDTQYF.

The chain recombines TRBV4-1 with TRBJ2-1; the D is unclear. Germline V CDR1 and CDR2: MGHRA, YSYEKL. This CDR3 spans 14 amino acids. The germline V and J ends were trimmed by 0 bases and 7 bases, with 10 bases remaining between them. The CDR3 region is CASSQERPRNEQFF. The CDR3, as DNA: TGCGCCAGCAGCCAAGAACGGCCTCGAAATGAGCAGTTCTTC.

The chain is built from TRBV7-2 and TRBJ2-3; tentative D call: TRBD1 (6 bases). This CDR3 contains 16 residues. The germline V gene encodes CDR1 SGHTA and CDR2 FQGNSA. V was shortened by 1 base and J by 2 bases, with 13 bases between the two germline ends. CDR3 DNA: TGTGCCAGCAGCTTAGAGAGGGGGTGGACCACAGATACGCAGTATTTT. Amino acid sequence: CASSLERGWTTDTQYF.

The J gene is TRBJ2-7, the V gene TRBV23-1; 7 bases are shared with TRBD2. TRBV23-1 is classed as an ORF, of uncertain function. CDR3 length equals 15 residues. Germline trimming cut 4 bases from V and 0 bases from J; bases unmatched to any gene: 6. CDR3 nucleotide sequence: TGCGCCAGCAGTCCCGCCGGGGGGAGCTCCTACGAGCAGTACTTC. This sequence encodes CASSPAGGSSYEQYF.

The rearrangement joins TRBV7-2 to TRBJ2-1, with 8 bases fitting TRBD2. Losses at the gene ends were 3 bases for V and 8 bases for J; bases not matched to a gene: 15. Germline CDR1 SGHTA, CDR2 FQGNSA. The CDR3 sequence is 17 residues long. CDR3 nucleotide sequence: TGTGCCAGCAGCTTTATGCCCGGGAGCGGGAGCGCGCATGAGCAGTTCTTC. Its translation is CASSFMPGSGSAHEQFF.

This chain uses TRBV5-1 with TRBJ2-5, with unresolved D. CDR1 and CDR2 (germline): SGHRS, YFSETQ. Trimming removed 6 bases from V and 2 bases from J, with 5 bases in between. The CDR3 is 11 amino acids. CDR3 amino acids: CASNKQETQYF. The DNA for the CDR3 is TGCGCCAGCAACAAGCAAGAGACCCAGTACTTC.

This clone was recorded once. The rearrangement uses TRBV5-4 and TRBJ1-3; the D is unclear. V was shortened by 3 bases and J by 0 bases, with 10 bases between the two germline ends. This CDR3 contains 15 residues. Per the germline V gene, CDR1 is SGHNT and CDR2 is YYREEE (reference sequence). This CDR3 is CASSSRTDSGNTIYF. CDR3 DNA sequence: TGTGCCAGCAGCTCGCGGACGGACTCTGGAAACACCATATATTTT. The full variable domain, in which reference TRBV5-4 and TRBJ1-3 provide the parts outside the CDR3, is ETGVTQSPTHLIKTRGQQVTLRCSSQSGHNTVSWYQQALGQGPQFIFQYYREEENGRGNFPPRFSGLQFPNYSSELNVNALELDDSALYLCASSSRTDSGNTIYFGEGSWLTVV.

This clone was detected only a few times. The gene calls are TRBV30 and TRBJ2-2; D is possibly TRBD2 (6 bases). Deletions cut 0 bases from V and 5 bases from J, with 10 bases between. CDR3 length equals 14 residues. Germline V gene data show CDR1 as GTSNPN and CDR2 as SVGIG (reference sequence). This CDR3 reads CAWSVGGDTGELFF. The CDR3, as DNA: TGTGCCTGGAGTGTTGGAGGGGATACCGGGGAGCTGTTTTTT. The full variable domain, with the rest looked up from reference TRBV30 and TRBJ2-2, is SQTIHQWPATLVQPVGSPLSLECTVEGTSNPNLYWYRQAAGRGLQLLFYSVGIGQISSEVPQNLSASRPQDRQFILSSKKLLLSDSGFYLCAWSVGGDTGELFFGEGSRLTVL.

As to this clone: The same CDR3 can be traced to other DNA sequences in this sample. The chain carries TRBV11-2 and TRBJ1-2, with D hard to call. CDR1 is SGHAT, CDR2 FQNNGV, per germline. The CDR3 spans 13 residues. Between the trimmed V and J ends, which lost 1 base and 4 bases, there was a span of 7 bases. As DNA, the CDR3 is TGTGCCAGCAGCTTAGGTGGTAGCTATGGCTACACCTTC. It specifies CASSLGGSYGYTF.

The rearrangement uses TRBV27 and TRBJ2-3; the match to TRBD2 covers 8 bases. J lost 5 bases, V lost 2 bases, and 6 bases had no gene match. The germline CDR1 and CDR2 sequences are MNHEY and SMNVEV (reference sequence). The CDR3 runs to 15 residues. In nucleotides, the CDR3 is TGTGCCAGCAGTTTAGAGGGACTAGTAATAGATACGCAGTATTTT. It is translated as CASSLEGLVIDTQYF.

The rearrangement joins TRBV5-1 to TRBJ1-4, with D maybe TRBD1 (6 bases). V lost 4 bases and J lost 8, with 18 bases in between. The CDR3 length is 15 residues. Germline V gene data show CDR1 as SGHRS and CDR2 as YFSETQ. CDR3 nucleotide sequence: TGCGCCAGCAGCCGACGGGGGGCTCGGGAAGAAAAACTGTTTTTT. Its protein product is CASSRRGAREEKLFF.